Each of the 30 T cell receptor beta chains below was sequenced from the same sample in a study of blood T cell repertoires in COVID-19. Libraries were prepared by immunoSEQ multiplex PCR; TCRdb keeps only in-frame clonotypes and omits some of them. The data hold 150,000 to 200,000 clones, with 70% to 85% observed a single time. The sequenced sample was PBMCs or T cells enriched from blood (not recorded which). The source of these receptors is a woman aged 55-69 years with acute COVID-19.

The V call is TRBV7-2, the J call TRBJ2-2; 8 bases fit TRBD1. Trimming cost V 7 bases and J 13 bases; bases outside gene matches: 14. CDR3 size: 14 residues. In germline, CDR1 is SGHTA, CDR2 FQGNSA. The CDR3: CASTRFLTGTGLFF. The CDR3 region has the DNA TGTGCCAGCACCCGATTCCTGACAGGGACAGGGCTGTTTTTT.

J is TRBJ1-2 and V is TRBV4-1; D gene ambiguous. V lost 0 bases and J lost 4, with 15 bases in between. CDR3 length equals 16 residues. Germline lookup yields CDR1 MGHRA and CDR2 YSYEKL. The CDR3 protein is CASSQEWSSYLYGYTF. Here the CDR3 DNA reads TGCGCCAGCAGCCAAGAATGGAGCAGTTATCTCTATGGCTACACCTTC.

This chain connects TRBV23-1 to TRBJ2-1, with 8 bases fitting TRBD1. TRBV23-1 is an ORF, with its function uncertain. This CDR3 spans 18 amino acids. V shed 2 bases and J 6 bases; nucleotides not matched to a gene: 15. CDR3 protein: CASSQTRSGTGGSNEQFF. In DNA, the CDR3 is TGCGCCAGCAGTCAAACCAGGTCAGGGACAGGAGGATCCAATGAGCAGTTCTTC.

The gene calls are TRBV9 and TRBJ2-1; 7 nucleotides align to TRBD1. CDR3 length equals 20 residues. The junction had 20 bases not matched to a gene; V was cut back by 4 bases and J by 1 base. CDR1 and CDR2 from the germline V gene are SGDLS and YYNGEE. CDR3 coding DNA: TGTGCCAGCAGCAATCATAGGGGGCTCTGGGGGCCTCAATCCTACAATGAGCAGTTCTTC. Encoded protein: CASSNHRGLWGPQSYNEQFF.

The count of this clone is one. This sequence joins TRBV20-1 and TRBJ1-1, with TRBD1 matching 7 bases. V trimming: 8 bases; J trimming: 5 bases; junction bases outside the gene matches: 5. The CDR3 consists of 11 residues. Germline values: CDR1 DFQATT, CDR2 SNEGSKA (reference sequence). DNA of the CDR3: TGCAGTACAGGGGACGGTACTGAAGCTTTCTTT. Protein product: CSTGDGTEAFF.

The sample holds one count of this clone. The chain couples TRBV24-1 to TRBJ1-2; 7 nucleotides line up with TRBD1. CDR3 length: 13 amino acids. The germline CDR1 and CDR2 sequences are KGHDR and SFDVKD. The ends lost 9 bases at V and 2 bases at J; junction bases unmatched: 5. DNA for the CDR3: TGTGCCACCGCTACGGGACAGAACTATGGCTACACCTTC. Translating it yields CATATGQNYGYTF.

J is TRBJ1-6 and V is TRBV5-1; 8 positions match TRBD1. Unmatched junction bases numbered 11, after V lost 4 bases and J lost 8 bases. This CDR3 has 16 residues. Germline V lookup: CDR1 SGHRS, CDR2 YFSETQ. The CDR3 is CASSQEGQGAYSPLHF. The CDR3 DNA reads TGCGCCAGCAGCCAAGAGGGGCAGGGGGCGTATTCACCCCTCCACTTT.

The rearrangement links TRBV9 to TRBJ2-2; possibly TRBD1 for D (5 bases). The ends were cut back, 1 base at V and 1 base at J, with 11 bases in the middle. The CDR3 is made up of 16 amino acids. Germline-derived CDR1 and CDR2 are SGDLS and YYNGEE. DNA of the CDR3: TGTGCCAGCAGCGTATACGGACACATGAACACCGGGGAGCTGTTTTTT. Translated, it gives CASSVYGHMNTGELFF.

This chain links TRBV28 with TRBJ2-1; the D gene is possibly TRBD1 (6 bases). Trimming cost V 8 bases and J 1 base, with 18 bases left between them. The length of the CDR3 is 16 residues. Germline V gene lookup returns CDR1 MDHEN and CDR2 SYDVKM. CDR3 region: CASHVGVGGSYNEQFF. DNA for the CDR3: TGTGCCAGCCATGTAGGGGTAGGGGGTTCCTACAATGAGCAGTTCTTC. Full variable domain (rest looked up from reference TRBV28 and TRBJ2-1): DVKVTQSSRYLVKRTGEKVFLECVQDMDHENMFWYRQDPGLGLRLIYFSYDVKMKEKGDIPEGYSVSREKKERFSLILESASTNQTSMYLCASHVGVGGSYNEQFFGPGTRLTVL.

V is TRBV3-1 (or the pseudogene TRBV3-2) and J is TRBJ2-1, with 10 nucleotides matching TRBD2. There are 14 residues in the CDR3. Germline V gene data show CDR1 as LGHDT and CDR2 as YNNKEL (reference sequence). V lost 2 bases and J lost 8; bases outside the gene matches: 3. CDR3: CASSQLAGVDEQFF. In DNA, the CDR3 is TGTGCCAGCAGCCAACTAGCGGGGGTCGATGAGCAGTTCTTC.

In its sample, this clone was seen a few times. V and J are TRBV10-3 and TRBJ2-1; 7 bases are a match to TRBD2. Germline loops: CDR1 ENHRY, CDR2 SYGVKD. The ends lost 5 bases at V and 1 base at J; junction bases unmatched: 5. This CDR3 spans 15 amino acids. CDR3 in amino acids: CAISFAGESYNEQFF. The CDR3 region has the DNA TGTGCCATCAGTTTCGCGGGAGAATCCTACAATGAGCAGTTCTTC.

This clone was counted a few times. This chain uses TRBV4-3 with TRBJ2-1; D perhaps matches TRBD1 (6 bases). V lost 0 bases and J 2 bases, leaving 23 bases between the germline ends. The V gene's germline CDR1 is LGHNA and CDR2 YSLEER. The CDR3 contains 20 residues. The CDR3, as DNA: TGCGCCAGCAGCCAAGATCTCGAAGTCTTATGGGACAAGCCCTACAATGAGCAGTTCTTC. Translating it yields CASSQDLEVLWDKPYNEQFF.

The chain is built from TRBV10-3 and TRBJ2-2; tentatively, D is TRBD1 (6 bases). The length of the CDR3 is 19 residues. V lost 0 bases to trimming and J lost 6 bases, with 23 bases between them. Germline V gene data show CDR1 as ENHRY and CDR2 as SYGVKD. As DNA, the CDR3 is TGTGCCATCAGTGAGTCTTTGACAGGCACACAACTCAGGTCCGGGGAGCTGTTTTTT. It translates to CAISESLTGTQLRSGELFF.

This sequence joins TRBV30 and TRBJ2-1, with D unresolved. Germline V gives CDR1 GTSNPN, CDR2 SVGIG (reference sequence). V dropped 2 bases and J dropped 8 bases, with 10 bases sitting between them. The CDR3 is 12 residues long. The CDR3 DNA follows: TGTGCCTGGAGTCTACTCACGGATGAGCAGTTCTTC. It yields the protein CAWSLLTDEQFF. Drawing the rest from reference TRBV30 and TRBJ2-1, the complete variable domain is SQTIHQWPATLVQPVGSPLSLECTVEGTSNPNLYWYRQAAGRGLQLLFYSVGIGQISSEVPQNLSASRPQDRQFILSSKKLLLSDSGFYLCAWSLLTDEQFFGPGTRLTVL.

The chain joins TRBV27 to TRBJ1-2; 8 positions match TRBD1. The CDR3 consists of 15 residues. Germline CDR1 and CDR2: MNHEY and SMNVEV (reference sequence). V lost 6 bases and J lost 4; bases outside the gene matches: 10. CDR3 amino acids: CASSDGQGPPYGYTF. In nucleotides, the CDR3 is TGTGCCAGCAGCGACGGACAGGGACCACCCTATGGCTACACCTTC.

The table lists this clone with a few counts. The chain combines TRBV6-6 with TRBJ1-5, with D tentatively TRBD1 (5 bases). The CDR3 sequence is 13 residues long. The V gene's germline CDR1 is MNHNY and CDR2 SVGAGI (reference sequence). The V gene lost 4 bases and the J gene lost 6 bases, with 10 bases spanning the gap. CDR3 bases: TGTGCCAGCAGTTTAGGGGCGTCTCAGCCCCAGCATTTT. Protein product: CASSLGASQPQHF.

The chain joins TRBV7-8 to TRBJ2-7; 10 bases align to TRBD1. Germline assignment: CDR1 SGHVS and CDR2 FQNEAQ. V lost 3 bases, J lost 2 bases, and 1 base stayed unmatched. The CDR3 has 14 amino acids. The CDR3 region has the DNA TGTGCCAGCAGCTTCGGGACAGGGGCCTACGAGCAGTACGTC. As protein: CASSFGTGAYEQYV.

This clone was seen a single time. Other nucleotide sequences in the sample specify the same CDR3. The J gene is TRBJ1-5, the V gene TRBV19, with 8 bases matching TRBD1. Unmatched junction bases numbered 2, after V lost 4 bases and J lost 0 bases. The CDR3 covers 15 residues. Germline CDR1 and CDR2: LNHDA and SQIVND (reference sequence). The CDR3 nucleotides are TGTGCCAGTAGTACGACAGGGGATAGCAATCAGCCCCAGCATTTT. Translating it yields CASSTTGDSNQPQHF.

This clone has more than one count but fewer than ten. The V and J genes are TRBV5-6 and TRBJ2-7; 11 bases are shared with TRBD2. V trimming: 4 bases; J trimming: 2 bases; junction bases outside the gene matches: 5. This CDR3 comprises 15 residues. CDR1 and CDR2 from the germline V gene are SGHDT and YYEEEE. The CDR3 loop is CASSRGLAEAYEQYF. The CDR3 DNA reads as TGTGCCAGCAGCCGGGGACTAGCGGAAGCCTACGAGCAGTACTTC.

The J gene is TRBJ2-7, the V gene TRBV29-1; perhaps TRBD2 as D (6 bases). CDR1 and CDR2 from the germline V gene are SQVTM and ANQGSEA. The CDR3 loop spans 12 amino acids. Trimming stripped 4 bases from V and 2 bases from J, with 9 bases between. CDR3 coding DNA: TGCAGCGTTGGGGACTCGCCCTACGAGCAGTACGTC. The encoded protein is CSVGDSPYEQYV.

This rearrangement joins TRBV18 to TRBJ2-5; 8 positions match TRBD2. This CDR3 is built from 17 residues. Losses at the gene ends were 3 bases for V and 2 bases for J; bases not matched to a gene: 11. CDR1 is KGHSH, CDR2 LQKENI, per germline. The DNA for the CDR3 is TGTGCCAGCTCACCGCCTAGCGGGTTGGGGAGACAAGAGACCCAGTACTTC. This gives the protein CASSPPSGLGRQETQYF.

The CDR3 loop reads CATGGVPKNIQYF. In nucleotides, the CDR3 is TGTGCCACTGGGGGCGTTCCCAAAAACATTCAGTACTTC. V is TRBV2 and J is TRBJ2-4; D perhaps matches TRBD1 (6 bases). Germline V gene sequence: CDR1 SNHLY, CDR2 FYNNEI. V was pared by 10 bases and J by 2 bases, with 12 bases between. CDR3 length: 13 residues.

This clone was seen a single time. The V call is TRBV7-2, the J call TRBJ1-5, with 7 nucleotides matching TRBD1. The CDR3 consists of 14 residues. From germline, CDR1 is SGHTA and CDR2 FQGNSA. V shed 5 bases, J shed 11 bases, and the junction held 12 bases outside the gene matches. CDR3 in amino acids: CASSPGTVGWSQHF. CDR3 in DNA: TGTGCCAGCAGCCCCGGGACAGTAGGGTGGTCCCAGCATTTT.

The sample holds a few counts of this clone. The CDR3 sequence is CASSVDSPHGEQYV. The CDR3 DNA follows: TGTGCCAGCAGCGTCGACAGCCCCCACGGAGAGCAGTACGTC. V and J are TRBV7-8 and TRBJ2-7, with D possibly matching TRBD1 (5 bases). The CDR3 loop spans 14 amino acids. Germline CDR1 reads SGHVS; CDR2 reads FQNEAQ. V lost 5 bases and J 7 bases, leaving 18 bases between the germline ends.

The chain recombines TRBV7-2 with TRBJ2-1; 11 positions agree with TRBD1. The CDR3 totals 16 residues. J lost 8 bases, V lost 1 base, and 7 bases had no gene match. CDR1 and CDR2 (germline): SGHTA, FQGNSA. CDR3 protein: CASSLDGQGAWYEQFF. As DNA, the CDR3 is TGTGCCAGCAGCTTAGACGGACAGGGGGCATGGTATGAGCAGTTCTTC.

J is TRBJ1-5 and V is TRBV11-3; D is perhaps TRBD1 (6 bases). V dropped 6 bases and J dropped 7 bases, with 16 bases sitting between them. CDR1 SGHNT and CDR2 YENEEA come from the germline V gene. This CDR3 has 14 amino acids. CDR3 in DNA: TGTGCCAGCAGTTCGCACAGGGAGGGACAGCCCCAGCATTTT. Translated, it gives CASSSHREGQPQHF.

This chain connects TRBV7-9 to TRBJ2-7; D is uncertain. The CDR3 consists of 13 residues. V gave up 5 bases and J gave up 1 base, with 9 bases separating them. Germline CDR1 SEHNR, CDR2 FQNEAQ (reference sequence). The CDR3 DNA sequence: TGTGCCAGCAGCCCCCCCAGGTCCTACGAGCAGTACTTC. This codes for CASSPPRSYEQYF.

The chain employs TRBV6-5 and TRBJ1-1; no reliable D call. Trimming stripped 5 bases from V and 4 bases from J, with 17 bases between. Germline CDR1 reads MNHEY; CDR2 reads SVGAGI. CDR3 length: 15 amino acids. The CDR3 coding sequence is TGTGCCAGCAGTCCCCCGGGTTCCCGAGGCACTGAAGCTTTCTTT. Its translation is CASSPPGSRGTEAFF.

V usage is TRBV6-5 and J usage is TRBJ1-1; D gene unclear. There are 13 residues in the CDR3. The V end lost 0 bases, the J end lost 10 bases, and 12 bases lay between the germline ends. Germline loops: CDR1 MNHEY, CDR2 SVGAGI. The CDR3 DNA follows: TGTGCCAGCAGTTACTCGCGGGGAGGTGGAGCTTTCTTT. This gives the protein CASSYSRGGGAFF.

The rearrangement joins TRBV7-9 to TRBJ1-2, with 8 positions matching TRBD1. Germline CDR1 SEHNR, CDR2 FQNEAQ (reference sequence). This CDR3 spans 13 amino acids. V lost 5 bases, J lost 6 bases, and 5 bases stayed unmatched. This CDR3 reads CASSLRTGNGYTF. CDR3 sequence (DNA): TGTGCCAGCAGCCTACGGACAGGGAATGGCTACACCTTC.